The source of this T cell receptor beta chain is a study of blood T cell repertoires in COVID-19. Produced via immunoSEQ multiplex PCR; TCRdb's table is partial and in-frame only. Altogether around 63,000 clones are present, 81% being singletons, with the ten largest covering 25% to 35%. Germline-derived CDR1 and CDR2 are ENHRY and SYGVKD. This CDR3 has 15 amino acids. J lost 0 bases, V lost 1 base, and 2 bases had no gene match. The TCR comes from a woman of 80 years or more with active or convalescent COVID-19. This chain connects TRBV10-3 to TRBJ2-7; 8 positions match TRBD1. The sample comprised peripheral blood. CDR3 coding DNA: TGTGCCATCAGTGAGTACGGACAGGGCTCCTACGAGCAGTACTTC. The encoded protein is CAISEYGQGSYEQYF.